This T cell receptor (beta chain) was documented in a study of control samples from healthy donors and cancer patients (dated by TCRdb to the early 2020s). The library came from the immunoSEQ multiplex PCR assay. Not all clones reach the TCRdb copy of this immuneACCESS table, which keeps in-frame sequences only. Checked studies attribute under half of the gap to unresolved V genes and leave the rest unexplained. Across this sample there are about 130,000 clones, with roughly 89% seen only once. About 5.5% of the sample is held by the ten biggest clonotypes. Via the germline V gene (reference sequence), CDR1 is SEHNR and CDR2 FQNEAQ. From its cysteine to its phenylalanine, the CDR3 spans 12 amino acids. Left in the record is the CDR3 DNA by itself, 36 bases read in frame from the first base. The V and J ends are trimmed by 1 base and 12 bases, leaving 10 bases between them. About this clone: The target of this receptor is not known. Base qualities are missing; no much larger clone stands one base away.

The sequencing input was blood. This receptor was identified in a man younger than 35 in good health. This chain is built from TRBV7-9 and TRBJ2-1, with the D gene uncertain. The CDR3 amino acid sequence is: CASSLGHPGQFF. The bases read TGTGCCAGCAGCTTAGGACACCCTGGGCAGTTCTTC.